The 18 T cell receptor beta chains below were found in one sample sequenced in a study of cytomegalovirus exposure and HLA in healthy donors (dated by TCRdb to the late 2010s). The library relied on the immunoSEQ multiplex PCR assay. A mixture of 60 forward primers for TCR Vbeta segments and 13 reverse primers for TCR Jbeta segments was used in the multiplex PCR. Imported from immuneACCESS, the table was reduced by TCRdb to in-frame sequences with V and J called. These copies leave out some clones; in studies compared against another copy, an unresolved V gene accounts for under half, and the cause of the remainder is not known. The table for this sample lists fewer than 95,000 clones; approximately 60% of them were counted only once. The ten largest make up about 22% of the sample. Material: PBMCs. These receptors came from a woman aged 50 to 60 in good health and CMV-seropositive.

The gene calls are TRBV30 and TRBJ1-2; D is perhaps TRBD1 (5 bases). Germline loops: CDR1 GTSNPN, CDR2 SVGIG (reference sequence). V shed 2 bases and J shed 7 bases, with 17 bases lying between them. The CDR3 extends over 14 amino acids. CDR3 sequence reads: CAWSSYPGLGGYTF. CDR3 DNA: TGTGCCTGGAGTAGTTACCCAGGGTTGGGTGGCTACACCTTC.

The chain links TRBV7-2 to TRBJ1-2; D is possibly TRBD1 (5 bases). Trimming removed 6 bases at V and 5 bases at J, with 10 bases between. CDR1 SGHTA and CDR2 FQGNSA come from the germline V gene. The CDR3 extends over 12 amino acids. The CDR3 spells CASRGGDYGYTF. CDR3 in DNA: TGTGCCAGCAGGGGGGGGGATTATGGCTACACCTTC.

The chain uses TRBV28 and TRBJ1-5, with a tentative D call TRBD1 (5 bases). The CDR3 runs to 11 residues. From germline, CDR1 is MDHEN and CDR2 SYDVKM. Trimming took off 3 bases at V and 9 bases at J, with 6 bases between the two ends. CDR3: CASSFRGPQHF. The CDR3 DNA follows: TGTGCCAGCAGTTTTAGGGGGCCCCAGCATTTT.

This sequence joins TRBV20-1 and TRBJ1-1; D not certain. CDR3 size: 11 residues. Germline loops: CDR1 DFQATT, CDR2 SNEGSKA (reference sequence). Trimming left V 2 bases short and J 4 bases short, with 5 bases between. The CDR3 DNA is TGCAGTGCTAGAAAGAGCACTGAAGCTTTCTTT. Its translation is CSARKSTEAFF.

With respect to this clone: One end of the junction is discordant with germline, which a read error may explain. CDR3 in DNA: TGTGCCAGCAGCTTAGGACAGGGTTTGGTTACTGAAACTTTCTTT. This codes for CASSLGQGLVTETFF. This rearrangement joins TRBV7-9 to TRBJ1-1, with 7 bases matching TRBD1. CDR1 and CDR2 from the germline V gene are SEHNR and FQNEAQ (reference sequence). The length of the CDR3 is 15 residues.

This chain joins TRBV4-1 and TRBJ2-7; unclear D gene. This CDR3 has 16 amino acids. Germline V gene data show CDR1 as MGHRA and CDR2 as YSYEKL. The V end lost 0 bases, the J end lost 1 base, and 13 bases lay between the germline ends. CDR3 DNA: TGCGCCAGCAGCCAAGATAGAACCGGCGGATCCTACGAGCAGTACTTC. This encodes CASSQDRTGGSYEQYF.

V usage is TRBV5-1 and J usage is TRBJ2-2; D possibly corresponds to TRBD1 (5 bases). CDR3 size: 13 residues. Trimming took 3 bases from V and 7 from J, leaving 10 bases between them. The germline gives CDR1 SGHRS, CDR2 YFSETQ. Here the CDR3 DNA reads TGCGCCAGCAGCTCCAGGGATTTCGGGGAGCTGTTTTTT. It specifies CASSSRDFGELFF.

The V gene is TRBV6-6, the J gene TRBJ1-2; possibly TRBD1 for D (6 bases). CDR1 MNHNY and CDR2 SVGAGI come from the germline V gene (reference sequence). Trimming stripped 7 bases from V and 2 bases from J, with 11 bases between. The CDR3 totals 13 residues. Here the CDR3 DNA reads TGTGCCAGCACTCTAGACAGGAACTATGGCTACACCTTC. Its translation: CASTLDRNYGYTF.

The chain employs TRBV10-2 and TRBJ1-2; 7 nucleotides line up with TRBD1. This CDR3 is built from 12 residues. Germline loops: CDR1 WSHSY, CDR2 SAAADI. Trimming took 10 bases from V and 6 from J; bases not matched to a gene: 8. This CDR3 reads CATRGQVDGYTF. CDR3 nucleotide sequence: TGCGCCACCCGTGGACAGGTCGATGGCTACACCTTC.

This CDR3 is CASSLVSGGMDTQYF. The CDR3 coding sequence is TGCGCCAGCAGCTTGGTGTCGGGGGGCATGGATACGCAGTATTTT. The V and J genes are TRBV5-1 and TRBJ2-3, with a tentative D call TRBD2 (7 bases). The CDR3 consists of 15 residues. Per germline, CDR1 SGHRS and CDR2 YFSETQ. Trimming pared 0 bases from V and 6 bases from J, leaving 14 bases between.

This chain joins TRBV2 and TRBJ2-4; D is perhaps TRBD2 (5 bases). CDR3 length: 14 residues. V dropped 4 bases and J dropped 6 bases, with 13 bases sitting between them. CDR1 is SNHLY, CDR2 FYNNEI, per germline. The CDR3 region is CASSVWRTSNIQYF. The CDR3 nucleotides read TGTGCCAGCAGTGTTTGGCGGACTTCAAACATTCAGTACTTC.

The CDR3 sequence: CASSLQPGLISGANVLTF. The DNA of the CDR3 is TGTGCCAGCAGTTTACAGCCAGGGCTCATCTCTGGGGCCAACGTCCTGACTTTC. The chain joins TRBV27 to TRBJ2-6, with a possible D match to TRBD1 (5 bases). Germline lookup yields CDR1 MNHEY and CDR2 SMNVEV (reference sequence). This CDR3 contains 18 residues. V lost 2 bases and J lost 0, with 14 bases in between.

The rearrangement links TRBV15 to TRBJ2-7, with D perhaps TRBD1 (6 bases). The CDR3 covers 12 residues. Germline CDR1 is LNHNV and CDR2 is YYDKDF (reference sequence). Trimming left V 0 bases short and J 7 bases short, with 7 bases between. The CDR3 loop reads CATSRDTGEQYF. CDR3 coding DNA: TGTGCCACCAGCAGAGACACAGGGGAGCAGTACTTC.

The chain recombines TRBV6-5 with TRBJ2-3; the D is unclear. Germline assignment: CDR1 MNHEY and CDR2 SVGAGI. Trimming removed 0 bases at V and 2 bases at J, with 9 bases between. CDR3 length: 15 amino acids. DNA for the CDR3: TGTGCCAGCAGTTACTCGGGCTATAACACAGATACGCAGTATTTT. Translating it yields CASSYSGYNTDTQYF.

This clone turned up a few times. The V and J genes are TRBV29-1 and TRBJ1-3; tentatively, D is TRBD1 (6 bases). V lost 0 bases and J lost 0, with 12 bases in between. Germline V CDR1 and CDR2: SQVTM, ANQGSEA. This CDR3 spans 16 amino acids. CDR3 coding DNA: TGCAGCGTTGAAGAGCAGGGGCCGTCCTCTGGAAACACCATATATTTT. This codes for CSVEEQGPSSGNTIYF.

This clone occurred a few times. V gene TRBV9 combines with J gene TRBJ2-7, with 7 bases that match TRBD1. The J segment lost 4 bases and the V segment lost 2 bases, leaving 6 bases of the junction unmatched. CDR1 is SGDLS, CDR2 YYNGEE, per germline. This CDR3 has 14 residues. CDR3 loop: CASSVQGVPYEQYF. The CDR3 DNA follows: TGTGCCAGCAGCGTCCAGGGGGTTCCATACGAGCAGTACTTC.

This chain uses TRBV6-1 with TRBJ2-5, with 12 nucleotides matching TRBD2. V trimming: 3 bases; J trimming: 1 base; junction bases outside the gene matches: 9. This CDR3 contains 18 residues. Germline V lookup: CDR1 MNHNS, CDR2 SASEGT. The CDR3 nucleotides read TGTGCCAGCAGTGACCCACTGACTAGCGGGGGAGCCCAAGAGACCCAGTACTTC. Translation: CASSDPLTSGGAQETQYF.

This chain uses TRBV29-1 with TRBJ2-5; maybe TRBD2 (7 bases). The V gene lost 0 bases and the J gene lost 4 bases, with 15 bases spanning the gap. The CDR3 is 15 amino acids. Germline lookup yields CDR1 SQVTM and CDR2 ANQGSEA. In DNA form, the CDR3 reads TGCAGCGTTGAAGATTGGGGGGGGGCCAGAGAGACCCAGTACTTC. It is translated as CSVEDWGGARETQYF.